This T cell receptor (beta chain) derives from a study of technical replicates of blood from several donors. Some clones are missing from TCRdb's copy, which holds only in-frame ones; the method was immunoSEQ multiplex PCR. The repertoire holds 80,000 or so clones, around 95% seen once, with roughly 0.4% in the top ten. Germline V CDR1 and CDR2: MNHNY, SVGAGI (reference sequence). Trimming pared 7 bases from V and 3 bases from J, leaving 13 bases between. This CDR3 has 13 amino acids. This sequence was found in a human donor in good health. Sequencing was carried out using T cells isolated from PBMCs. The chain couples TRBV6-6 to TRBJ2-7; no definite D call. CDR3: CASKESTDYEQYF. As DNA, the CDR3 is TGTGCCAGCAAGGAGAGTACGGACTACGAGCAGTACTTC.